This entry features one T cell receptor beta chain sequence. Its antigen specificity is not known. Per-base quality was not reported, and no clone a single base away is much larger than it. The immunoSEQ Assay, a bias-controlled multiplex PCR, was used to amplify TCRbeta CDR3 regions from genomic DNA. In the paper's pipeline: The number of nucleated cells in each sample was estimated from the amplification of reference gene primers within the assay. To quantify the absolute abundance of each unique TCRbeta CDR3 rearrangement, sequence reads were collapsed and filtered. For each sample, productive Simpson clonality was calculated by taking the square root of Simpson's diversity index across productive rearrangements. TCRdb's version of the immuneACCESS table is confined to in-frame rearrangements and falls short of the full clone set. An unresolved V gene accounts for under half of the shortfall where checked; the remainder is of unknown origin. Clonal size and the V and J genes are those of that table, whereas D and trimming came from the DNA. This sample holds approximately 230,000 clones; around four fifths were observed only once. Approximately 20% of the sample is in the top ten clones.

Taken from cysteine to phenylalanine, the CDR3 has 14 residues. Only the CDR3 DNA stays, 42 bases, in frame from base 1. V is cut by 3 bases and J by 5 bases, and the space between the germline ends is 14 bases. CDR1 and CDR2 (MDHEN, SYDVKM) derive from the germline V gene. This record comes from a study of blood T cell repertoires in COVID-19 (dated by TCRdb to the early 2020s). For context, the study as a whole: Collaborator samples came from the United States, Italy and Spain and covered acute and convalescent phases of COVID-19. Samples came from the ongoing ImmuneRACE study (first 160 participants) plus 1,254 subjects from 6 global collaborators. The repertoires were released in a freely available public database intended as a resource for research on the immune response to SARS-CoV-2. Sample metadata almost always included a de-identified subject ID, COVID-19 status, age in years and sex. Subjects who had been exposed to COVID-19, were actively infected with it, or had recovered from it provided the deeply sampled blood TCRbeta repertoires that made up the dataset. The material from the prospective study consisted of cDNA or gDNA derived from T cells, B-cell-depleted T cells, or PBMCs. Where HLA class I and class II types were available, the types were taken from metadata supplied by the sample provider, not from assay-based typing. What the study reported, not specific to this receptor: How much clinical and demographic metadata was included differed by source and by participant, and the metadata was provided uncurated.

The collaborating institutions used their own protocols to collect whole blood in K2EDTA tubes. For TCRbeta analysis, collaborators shipped samples as frozen whole blood, isolated PBMCs, or DNA extracted from either of those sample types. The sequenced sample was peripheral blood. The chain couples TRBV28 to TRBJ2-7, and TRBD2 may be the D gene, going by 6 matching bases. This receptor was taken from a man aged 25 to 40 with active or convalescent COVID-19. The DNA reads TGTGCCAGCAGTTTCGGGGGAAAGCAAAACGAGCAGTACTTC. It is translated as CASSFGGKQNEQYF.